This entry lists 7 T cell receptor beta chains sequenced from one sample in a study of blood T cell repertoires in COVID-19. Some clones are missing from TCRdb's copy, which holds only in-frame ones; the method was immunoSEQ multiplex PCR. The profile shows around 310,000 clones, around nine tenths of them singletons. The sequenced material came from peripheral blood. The receptors were gathered from a woman aged 55-70 years with acute or convalescent COVID-19.

The V gene is TRBV7-8, the J gene TRBJ1-5, with 7 bases that match TRBD1. Unmatched junction bases numbered 7, after V lost 5 bases and J lost 3 bases. This CDR3 spans 15 amino acids. CDR1 is SGHVS and CDR2 is FQNEAQ in the germline V gene. CDR3 DNA: TGTGCCAGCAGCCCTGGACAGGCCGACAATCAGCCCCAGCATTTT. Protein sequence: CASSPGQADNQPQHF. The variable domain in full, with the rest retrieved from reference TRBV7-8 and TRBJ1-5, is GAGVSQSPRYKVAKRGQDVALRCDPISGHVSLFWYQQALGQGPEFLTYFQNEAQLDKSGLPSDRFFAERPEGSVSTLKIQRTQQEDSAVYLCASSPGQADNQPQHFGDGTRLSIL.

This clone appeared a single time. V usage is TRBV3-1 (or the pseudogene TRBV3-2) and J usage is TRBJ2-1; perhaps TRBD2 as D (5 bases). CDR3 size: 12 residues. Germline CDR1 and CDR2: LGHDT and YNNKEL (reference sequence). Deletions cut 8 bases from V and 9 bases from J, with 14 bases between. The CDR3 DNA reads TGTGCCAGCCTGAGAGGTGGAGGTGAGCAGTTCTTC. This codes for CASLRGGGEQFF.

This rearrangement joins TRBV5-6 to TRBJ2-7; 9 bases match TRBD1. J gave up 5 bases and V 4 bases, and 13 bases lay outside the gene matches. Germline loops: CDR1 SGHDT, CDR2 YYEEEE. The CDR3 covers 16 residues. The CDR3: CASSLTPQGAVDEQYF. The CDR3 coding sequence is TGTGCCAGCAGCCTTACCCCACAGGGGGCGGTCGACGAGCAGTACTTC.

The rearrangement links TRBV3-1 (or the pseudogene TRBV3-2) to TRBJ2-7, with 8 positions matching TRBD1. This CDR3 is 16 amino acids long. Per the germline V gene, CDR1 is LGHDT and CDR2 is YNNKEL (reference sequence). The J segment lost 0 bases and the V segment lost 2 bases, leaving 6 bases of the junction unmatched. CDR3 DNA: TGTGCCAGCAGCCAACAGGGGGCCACCCTCTCCTACGAGCAGTACTTC. Amino acids: CASSQQGATLSYEQYF.

The DNA of the CDR3 is TGTGCCAGCAGGGGGACAGGGGTGTTGGTCGAGCAGTACTTC. Its translation is CASRGTGVLVEQYF. The V and J genes are TRBV6-5 and TRBJ2-7; 10 positions agree with TRBD1. The CDR3 loop spans 14 amino acids. Germline CDR1 and CDR2: MNHEY and SVGAGI. The V gene end was trimmed by 6 bases and the J gene end by 6 bases; junction bases not matched to a gene: 8.

The rearrangement uses TRBV27 and TRBJ1-5, with D possibly TRBD1 on 6 matching bases. The ends were cut back, 5 bases at V and 0 bases at J, with 17 bases in the middle. The germline V gene encodes CDR1 MNHEY and CDR2 SMNVEV (reference sequence). This CDR3 has 17 residues. CDR3 region: CASSPRTGSSSNQPQHF. In DNA form, the CDR3 reads TGTGCCAGCAGTCCTCGCACAGGGAGTTCTAGCAATCAGCCCCAGCATTTT.

CDR3 DNA sequence: TGTGCCAGCAGTCACAGACTAGCGGGTTACAATGAGCAGTTCTTC. Translated: CASSHRLAGYNEQFF. This rearrangement joins TRBV28 to TRBJ2-1, with 10 bases that match TRBD2. Germline CDR1 reads MDHEN; CDR2 reads SYDVKM. The junction had 5 bases not matched to a gene; V was cut back by 5 bases and J by 4 bases. The CDR3 is made up of 15 amino acids.